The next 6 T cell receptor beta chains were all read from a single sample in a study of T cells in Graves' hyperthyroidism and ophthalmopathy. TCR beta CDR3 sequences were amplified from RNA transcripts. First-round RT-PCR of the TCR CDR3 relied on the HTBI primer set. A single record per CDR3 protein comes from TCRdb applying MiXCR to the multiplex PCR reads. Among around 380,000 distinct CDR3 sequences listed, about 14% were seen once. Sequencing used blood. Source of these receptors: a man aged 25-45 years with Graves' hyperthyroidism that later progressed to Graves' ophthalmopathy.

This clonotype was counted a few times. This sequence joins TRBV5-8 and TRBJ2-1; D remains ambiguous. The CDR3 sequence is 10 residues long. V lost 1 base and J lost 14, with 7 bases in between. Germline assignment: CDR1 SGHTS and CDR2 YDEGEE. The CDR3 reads CASSLFIEFF. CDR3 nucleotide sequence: TGTGCCAGCAGCTTGTTCATCGAGTTCTTC.

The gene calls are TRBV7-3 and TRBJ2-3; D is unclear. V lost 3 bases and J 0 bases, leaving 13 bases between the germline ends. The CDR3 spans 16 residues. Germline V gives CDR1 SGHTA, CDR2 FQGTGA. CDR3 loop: CASSFLGAPSTDTQYF. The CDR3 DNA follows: TGTGCCAGCAGCTTTTTAGGCGCGCCTAGCACAGATACGCAGTATTTT.

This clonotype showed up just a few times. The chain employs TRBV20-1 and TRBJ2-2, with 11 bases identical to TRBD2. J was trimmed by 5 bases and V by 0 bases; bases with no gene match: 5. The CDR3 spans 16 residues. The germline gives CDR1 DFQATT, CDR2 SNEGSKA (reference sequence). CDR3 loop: CSARDRVAGGTGELFF. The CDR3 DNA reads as TGCAGTGCTAGAGATCGGGTAGCGGGGGGGACCGGGGAGCTGTTTTTT.

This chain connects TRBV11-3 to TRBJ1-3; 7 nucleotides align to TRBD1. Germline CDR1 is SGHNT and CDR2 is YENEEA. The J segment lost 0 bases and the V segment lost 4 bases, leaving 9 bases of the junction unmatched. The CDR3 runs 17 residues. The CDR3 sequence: CASSSRQGLSSGNTIYF. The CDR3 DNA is TGTGCCAGCAGCTCACGACAGGGCCTCAGCTCTGGAAACACCATATATTTT.

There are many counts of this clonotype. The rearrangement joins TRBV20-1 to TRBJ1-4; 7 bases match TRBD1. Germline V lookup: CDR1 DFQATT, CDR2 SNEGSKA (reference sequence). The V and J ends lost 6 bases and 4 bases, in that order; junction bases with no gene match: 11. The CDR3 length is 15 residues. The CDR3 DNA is TGCAGTGCGAAGAGACAGGGACGGGATAATGAAAAACTGTTTTTT. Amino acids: CSAKRQGRDNEKLFF.

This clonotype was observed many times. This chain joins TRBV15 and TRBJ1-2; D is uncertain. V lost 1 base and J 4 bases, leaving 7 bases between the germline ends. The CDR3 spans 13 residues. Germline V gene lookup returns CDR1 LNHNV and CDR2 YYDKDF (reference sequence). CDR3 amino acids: CATSRGGSYGYTF. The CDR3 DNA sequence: TGTGCCACCAGCAGAGGTGGCAGCTATGGCTACACCTTC.